One and the same sample provided the 16 T cell receptor beta chains below, sequenced in a study of tumour-infiltrating T cells in Burkitt lymphoma. Sequencing was performed with immunoSEQ multiplex PCR; in TCRdb, only in-frame clones are kept and a portion is missing. The repertoire holds about 5,100 clones, with roughly a tenth as singletons. The sample comprised tumor tissue. These receptor sequences come from a human donor with diffuse large B-cell lymphoma.

This rearrangement joins TRBV5-1 to TRBJ1-2; no clear D gene. Germline V CDR1 and CDR2: SGHRS, YFSETQ. The V gene lost 1 base and the J gene lost 7 bases, with 17 bases spanning the gap. The CDR3 is made up of 15 amino acids. CDR3 DNA: TGCGCCAGCAGCTTGACGAGGGCCTACGGGTTTGGCTACACCTTC. It translates to CASSLTRAYGFGYTF. Complete variable domain (other parts from reference TRBV5-1 and TRBJ1-2): KAGVTQTPRYLIKTRGQQVTLSCSPISGHRSVSWYQQTPGQGLQFLFEYFSETQRNKGNFPGRFSGRQFSNSRSEMNVSTLELGDSALYLCASSLTRAYGFGYTFGSGTRLTVV.

This sequence joins TRBV14 and TRBJ1-4; possible D gene TRBD1, 5 bases. The V and J ends lost 0 bases and 8 bases respectively, with 13 bases between them. This CDR3 has 15 amino acids. The germline gives CDR1 SGHDN, CDR2 FVKESK. The CDR3 spells CASSQDPRVGEKLFF. For the CDR3, the DNA is TGTGCCAGCAGCCAAGACCCCAGGGTAGGAGAAAAACTGTTTTTT.

V is TRBV27 and J is TRBJ1-1, with a tentative D call TRBD1 (5 bases). Germline V gene data show CDR1 as MNHEY and CDR2 as SMNVEV (reference sequence). The CDR3 runs to 14 residues. The V gene lost 7 bases and the J gene lost 4 bases, with 16 bases spanning the gap. CDR3 residues: CASTSGLGGTEAFF. The CDR3 DNA reads as TGTGCCAGCACCTCGGGCCTCGGGGGCACTGAAGCTTTCTTT.

This clone was seen more than once but under ten times. The CDR3 spells CASSLGDTRITEAFF. In DNA, the CDR3 is TGTGCCAGCAGTTTGGGAGATACTAGGATTACTGAAGCTTTCTTT. The V and J genes are TRBV6-1 and TRBJ1-1; D remains unclear. V was pared by 5 bases and J by 5 bases, with 18 bases between. CDR1 and CDR2 from the germline V gene are MNHNS and SASEGT. The CDR3 has 15 residues.

This clone was recorded a few times. The chain carries TRBV19 and TRBJ2-7, with D maybe TRBD2 (5 bases). CDR1 and CDR2 from the germline V gene are LNHDA and SQIVND (reference sequence). The germline V and J ends were trimmed by 10 bases and 0 bases, with 16 bases remaining between them. The CDR3 runs 14 residues. DNA for the CDR3: TGTGCCACCTCAGCTAGCTGGAGCTCCTACGAGCAGTACTTC. It specifies CATSASWSSYEQYF.

This clone showed up just a few times. The chain combines TRBV5-6 with TRBJ2-2; TRBD1 agrees at 7 bases. From germline, CDR1 is SGHDT and CDR2 YYEEEE. This CDR3 spans 15 amino acids. Trimming at V came to 2 bases and at J to 6 bases, leaving 7 bases not matched to a gene. The CDR3 loop reads CASSFAQGRAGELFF. The CDR3 region has the DNA TGTGCCAGCAGCTTCGCACAGGGGCGCGCCGGGGAGCTGTTTTTT. The full variable domain, completed using reference TRBV5-6 and TRBJ2-2, is DAGVTQSPTHLIKTRGQQVTLRCSPKSGHDTVSWYQQALGQGPQFIFQYYEEEERQRGNFPDRFSGHQFPNYSSELNVNALLLGDSALYLCASSFAQGRAGELFFGEGSRLTVL.

In its sample, this clone was seen a few times. This chain connects TRBV6-5 to TRBJ2-2; 7 bases agree with TRBD2. The V and J ends lost 6 bases and 6 bases, in that order; junction bases with no gene match: 7. The CDR3 has 14 residues. Germline assignment: CDR1 MNHEY and CDR2 SVGAGI. The CDR3, as DNA: TGTGCCAGCAGATCGCTGGGAGGGGCCGGGGAGCTGTTTTTT. This codes for CASRSLGGAGELFF.

This clone was picked up a small number of times. V usage is TRBV19 and J usage is TRBJ1-5; D is unresolved. Germline V CDR1 and CDR2: LNHDA, SQIVND (reference sequence). With 1 base removed from V and 0 bases from J, the gap between germline ends came to 13 bases. The CDR3 spans 17 residues. The CDR3 DNA sequence: TGTGCCAGTAGTATAGCCCGACAAACGACTAGCAATCAGCCCCAGCATTTT. This translates into CASSIARQTTSNQPQHF.

This rearrangement joins TRBV7-6 to TRBJ2-7; D may match TRBD1 or TRBD2 (5 bases each). CDR3 length equals 15 residues. Trimming took 1 base from V and 0 from J, leaving 10 bases between them. Germline CDR1 SGHVS, CDR2 FNYEAQ. The chain's CDR3 is CASSLEAGSSYEQYF. As DNA, the CDR3 is TGTGCCAGCAGCTTAGAGGCAGGGAGCTCCTACGAGCAGTACTTC.

This clone was picked up a small number of times. This chain joins TRBV18 and TRBJ1-3, with a tentative D call TRBD1 (5 bases). The CDR3 length is 13 residues. Germline V gene data show CDR1 as KGHSH and CDR2 as LQKENI. V shed 8 bases and J shed 3 bases, with 11 bases lying between them. The CDR3 loop reads CASGPRGGNTIYF. As DNA, the CDR3 is TGTGCCAGCGGCCCGAGGGGTGGAAACACCATATATTTT.

The chain recombines TRBV9 with TRBJ1-1; D unclear. The V gene's germline CDR1 is SGDLS and CDR2 YYNGEE. V shed 1 base and J shed 1 base, with 5 bases lying between them. CDR3 length: 13 residues. CDR3 nucleotide sequence: TGTGCCAGCAGCGTACTCCCGAACACTGAAGCTTTCTTT. The encoded protein is CASSVLPNTEAFF.

The chain uses TRBV9 and TRBJ2-6, with D unclear. Trimming stripped 0 bases from V and 0 bases from J, with 10 bases between. Germline-derived CDR1 and CDR2 are SGDLS and YYNGEE. The CDR3 sequence is 17 residues long. For the CDR3, the DNA is TGTGCCAGCAGCGTAGGCTACGGATACTCTGGGGCCAACGTCCTGACTTTC. Translating gives CASSVGYGYSGANVLTF.

This clone has only a few counts. The J gene is TRBJ2-1, the V gene TRBV11-1; D may be TRBD2 (5 bases). The CDR3 is made up of 12 amino acids. Germline CDR1 and CDR2: SGHAT and FQDESV (reference sequence). V shed 4 bases and J shed 10 bases, with 11 bases lying between them. The CDR3 region is CASSSLADEQFF. In DNA, the CDR3 is TGTGCCAGCAGCTCCCTAGCAGACGAGCAGTTCTTC.

The J gene is TRBJ1-6, the V gene TRBV6-5, with 7 positions matching TRBD1. J was trimmed by 9 bases and V by 0 bases; bases with no gene match: 8. CDR3 size: 16 residues. Per the germline V gene, CDR1 is MNHEY and CDR2 is SVGAGI. The CDR3 nucleotides are TGTGCCAGCAGTTACTCGAAAATCAGGGGGAGTTCACCCCTCCACTTT. It yields the protein CASSYSKIRGSSPLHF.

This clone was found a few times. The chain carries TRBV19 and TRBJ1-2; 7 bases align to TRBD1. V was clipped by 2 bases and J by 2 bases; unmatched bases: 8. The CDR3 contains 16 residues. In germline, CDR1 is LNHDA, CDR2 SQIVND (reference sequence). The CDR3 DNA reads TGTGCCAGTAGTATATGGTTTAGGGGACAGAACTATGGCTACACCTTC. Residues: CASSIWFRGQNYGYTF. The full variable domain, completed using reference TRBV19 and TRBJ1-2, is DGGITQSPKYLFRKEGQNVTLSCEQNLNHDAMYWYRQDPGQGLRLIYYSQIVNDFQKGDIAEGYSVSREKKESFPLTVTSAQKNPTAFYLCASSIWFRGQNYGYTFGSGTRLTVV.

This clone was recorded only once. The chain carries TRBV7-9 and TRBJ2-7; D possibly uses TRBD1 or TRBD2 (6 bases each). This CDR3 contains 15 residues. The V gene lost 1 base and the J gene lost 3 bases, with 13 bases spanning the gap. Germline loops: CDR1 SEHNR, CDR2 FQNEAQ (reference sequence). The CDR3 is CASSLVPGASYEQYF. The CDR3 nucleotides read TGTGCCAGCAGCTTAGTGCCGGGGGCGAGCTACGAGCAGTACTTC.